What follows are 32 T cell receptor beta chains derived from one specimen sequenced in a study of blood T cell repertoires in COVID-19 (dated by TCRdb to about 2020). The library was made by the immunoSEQ multiplex PCR assay. TCRdb provides this immuneACCESS table in a form limited to in-frame rearrangements. Some clones are lacking; in checked studies, under half of them reflect an unresolved V gene, and why the rest are absent is not known. Here the sample has under 300,000 clones; 70% to 90% occur a single time. Roughly 0.8% of the sample comes from the top ten. Sequencing input: peripheral blood. These receptors all come from a woman aged 25-40 years with acute or convalescent COVID-19.

V usage is TRBV6-5 and J usage is TRBJ2-3; 9 nucleotides align to TRBD2. Germline CDR1 reads MNHEY; CDR2 reads SVGAGI. CDR3 length: 15 residues. V shed 1 base, J shed 6 bases, and the junction held 5 bases outside the gene matches. The CDR3 bases are TGTGCCAGCAGTTACTTAGCGGGGGCAGCGGATACGCAGTATTTT. This translates into CASSYLAGAADTQYF.

The V and J genes are TRBV4-1 and TRBJ1-5, with D maybe TRBD1 (5 bases). Germline assignment: CDR1 MGHRA and CDR2 YSYEKL. V dropped 4 bases and J dropped 4 bases, with 23 bases sitting between them. The length of the CDR3 is 18 residues. CDR3 DNA sequence: TGCGCCAGCAGCCTAGGCGGGGCTGCGGGTTGGGTAAATCAGCCCCAGCATTTT. This translates into CASSLGGAAGWVNQPQHF.

V gene TRBV15 combines with J gene TRBJ1-4; TRBD1 aligns across 7 bases. CDR1 and CDR2 from the germline V gene are LNHNV and YYDKDF (reference sequence). V was pared by 9 bases and J by 5 bases, with 6 bases of the junction left unmatched. The CDR3 consists of 13 residues. DNA of the CDR3: TGTGCCACGAACCGGGACAGAAATGAAAAACTGTTTTTT. This encodes CATNRDRNEKLFF. The full variable domain, with the rest looked up from reference TRBV15 and TRBJ1-4, is DAMVIQNPRYQVTQFGKPVTLSCSQTLNHNVMYWYQQKSSQAPKLLFHYYDKDFNNEADTPDNFQSRRPNTSFCFLDIRSPGLGDTAMYLCATNRDRNEKLFFGSGTQLSVL.

V usage is TRBV5-4 and J usage is TRBJ2-7, with D possibly TRBD1 on 6 matching bases. V was trimmed by 0 bases and J by 2 bases, leaving 15 bases between them. The CDR3 runs to 16 residues. CDR1 and CDR2 from the germline V gene are SGHNT and YYREEE (reference sequence). The CDR3 sequence is CASSLGATGPPYEQYF. The DNA of the CDR3 is TGTGCCAGCAGCTTGGGAGCGACAGGACCTCCCTACGAGCAGTACTTC.

The CDR3 DNA sequence: TGTGCCAGCAGCTCAACCCAGACAGCGACCTCCTACGAGCAGTACTTC. It translates to CASSSTQTATSYEQYF. The chain couples TRBV7-9 to TRBJ2-7, with D possibly matching TRBD1 (5 bases). CDR3 length: 16 residues. CDR1 is SEHNR and CDR2 is FQNEAQ in the germline V gene (reference sequence). Trimming took 4 bases from V and 0 from J, leaving 16 bases between them.

The chain combines TRBV6-5 with TRBJ1-2; D possibly corresponds to TRBD1 (5 bases). Trimming took off 4 bases at V and 6 bases at J, with 9 bases between the two ends. Germline loops: CDR1 MNHEY, CDR2 SVGAGI. This CDR3 has 12 residues. The CDR3 nucleotides read TGTGCCAGCAGTTTGGGGGGGAATGGCTACACCTTC. It codes for CASSLGGNGYTF.

The CDR3 nucleotides are TGTGCCATCAGAGGACTAGCTAACACCGGGGAGCTGTTTTTT. As protein: CAIRGLANTGELFF. V and J are TRBV10-3 and TRBJ2-2; 8 positions agree with TRBD2. Trimming cost V 6 bases and J 2 bases; bases outside gene matches: 2. The CDR3 totals 14 residues. The V gene's germline CDR1 is ENHRY and CDR2 SYGVKD.

The rearrangement joins TRBV6-4 to TRBJ1-5; D is perhaps TRBD1 (6 bases). The CDR3 sequence is 16 residues long. Germline V gives CDR1 MRHNA, CDR2 SNTAGT. V lost 4 bases and J lost 3, with 16 bases in between. Written as DNA, the CDR3 is TGTGCCAGCAGTGGATTTGTGGACAGCCACAATCAGCCCCAGCATTTT. It translates to CASSGFVDSHNQPQHF.

The chain recombines TRBV4-3 with TRBJ2-1; tentative D call: TRBD1 (5 bases). The V end was cut by 1 base, the J end by 8 bases, with 18 bases between. The CDR3 has 16 residues. The V gene's germline CDR1 is LGHNA and CDR2 YSLEER. The CDR3 nucleotides read TGCGCCAGCAGCCAAGGTGTGGCAGGGAACGGCGATGAGCAGTTCTTC. This sequence encodes CASSQGVAGNGDEQFF.

This clone was counted only a few times. The J gene is TRBJ2-7, the V gene TRBV3-1 (or the pseudogene TRBV3-2); 8 bases map to TRBD1. CDR3 length equals 14 residues. The V segment lost 3 bases and the J segment 7 bases; nucleotides outside the gene matches: 8. The germline CDR1 and CDR2 sequences are LGHDT and YNNKEL (reference sequence). The CDR3 DNA sequence: TGTGCCAGCAGCCAGGTCCAGGGGGCGGGGGAGCAGTACTTC. This codes for CASSQVQGAGEQYF.

The chain is built from TRBV4-2 and TRBJ2-7, with D maybe TRBD1 (6 bases). Trimming took off 1 base at V and 0 bases at J, with 10 bases between the two ends. This CDR3 is built from 15 residues. The germline V gene encodes CDR1 LGHNA and CDR2 YNFKEQ. This CDR3 reads CASSQGQGSSYEQYF. The CDR3, as DNA: TGTGCCAGCAGCCAAGGGCAGGGGAGCTCCTACGAGCAGTACTTC.

J is TRBJ2-7 and V is TRBV7-9; 9 nucleotides match TRBD1. The length of the CDR3 is 14 residues. The junction had 7 bases not matched to a gene; V was cut back by 6 bases and J by 4 bases. The germline gives CDR1 SEHNR, CDR2 FQNEAQ (reference sequence). DNA for the CDR3: TGTGCCAGCAGACCCGGGACAGGGTCTTACGAGCAGTACTTC. Protein sequence: CASRPGTGSYEQYF.

The V and J genes are TRBV6-2 or TRBV6-3 and TRBJ2-1; D might be TRBD2 (5 bases). The germline V gene has CDR1 MNHEY and CDR2 SVGEGT. This CDR3 region has 14 residues. Trimming pared 6 bases from V and 7 bases from J, leaving 16 bases between. The CDR3 DNA is TGTGCCAGCAGCACCCGAGGGCCGGGGAATGAGCAGTTCTTC. Translating gives CASSTRGPGNEQFF.

Comments on this clone: Relative to the germline gene, one junction end is altered; a read error may explain this. The rearrangement uses TRBV19 and TRBJ2-3, with D uncertain. CDR3 length equals 13 residues. The germline V gene encodes CDR1 LNHDA and CDR2 SQIVND (reference sequence). Written as DNA, the CDR3 is TGTGCCAGTAGTATTCATAGCAGAGATACGCAGTATTTT. This sequence encodes CASSIHSRDTQYF.

The rearrangement uses TRBV18 and TRBJ2-1; D is uncertain. V lost 5 bases and J 10 bases, leaving 9 bases between the germline ends. This CDR3 has 11 amino acids. Germline V gene sequence: CDR1 KGHSH, CDR2 LQKENI. DNA of the CDR3: TGTGCCAGCTCAAGCCTCGAAGAGCAGTTCTTC. It codes for CASSSLEEQFF.

This chain connects TRBV9 to TRBJ1-2; D ambiguous. There are 16 residues in the CDR3. Trimming removed 2 bases from V and 6 bases from J, with 20 bases in between. Germline V lookup: CDR1 SGDLS, CDR2 YYNGEE. In DNA form, the CDR3 reads TGTGCCAGCAGCGTTCAGGCATTAAAAAGTCTTAATGGCTACACCTTC. Translating gives CASSVQALKSLNGYTF.

This clone was detected once. The chain recombines TRBV23-1 with TRBJ1-5; the match to TRBD1 covers 7 bases. TRBV23-1 qualifies as an ORF whose function is uncertain. The V and J ends lost 5 bases and 9 bases, in that order; junction bases with no gene match: 13. The length of the CDR3 is 15 residues. As DNA, the CDR3 is TGCGCCAGCAGTTCCTTCCAGGGGGGTTATGTGCCCCAGCATTTT. As protein: CASSSFQGGYVPQHF.

This chain connects TRBV18 to TRBJ2-5; maybe TRBD1 (5 bases). This CDR3 is built from 14 residues. V shed 3 bases and J shed 1 base, with 9 bases lying between them. Germline V gene sequence: CDR1 KGHSH, CDR2 LQKENI. The CDR3 region has the DNA TGTGCCAGCTCACCCGACAGAGCCCAAGAGACCCAGTACTTC. Translated: CASSPDRAQETQYF.

The chain couples TRBV10-3 to TRBJ1-1; no clear D. Trimming stripped 6 bases from V and 3 bases from J, with 14 bases between. The CDR3 spans 14 residues. Germline CDR1 is ENHRY and CDR2 is SYGVKD. DNA for the CDR3: TGTGCCATCAGCGCTGTTACGGGGTACACTGAAGCTTTCTTT. This encodes CAISAVTGYTEAFF.

The chain couples TRBV30 to TRBJ2-3, with D perhaps matching TRBD2 (6 bases). V was cut by 1 base and J by 4 bases, with 9 bases left in between. CDR1 GTSNPN and CDR2 SVGIG come from the germline V gene (reference sequence). The CDR3 runs to 13 residues. The CDR3 loop is CAWSGRAADTQYF. The DNA of the CDR3 is TGTGCCTGGAGTGGGAGGGCCGCAGATACGCAGTATTTT.

The rearrangement links TRBV10-1 to TRBJ1-5; D gene unclear. Deletions cut 3 bases from V and 0 bases from J, with 3 bases between. The CDR3 spans 13 residues. CDR1 is WNHNN, CDR2 SYGVQD, per germline (reference sequence). In nucleotides, the CDR3 is TGCGCCAGCAGTGATCATAGCAATCAGCCCCAGCATTTT. This encodes CASSDHSNQPQHF.

The chain couples TRBV6-5 to TRBJ1-3; D is uncertain. V shed 7 bases and J shed 0 bases, with 10 bases lying between them. Germline CDR1 and CDR2: MNHEY and SVGAGI. The CDR3 extends over 14 amino acids. In DNA, the CDR3 is TGTGCCAGCATGGTCGACTTCTCTGGAAACACCATATATTTT. Amino acid sequence: CASMVDFSGNTIYF.

V is TRBV14 and J is TRBJ1-2; D is ambiguous. Trimming left V 0 bases short and J 3 bases short, with 11 bases between. CDR1 is SGHDN, CDR2 FVKESK, per germline. This CDR3 spans 15 amino acids. CDR3 amino acids: CASSQDAGWDYGYTF. The CDR3 DNA is TGTGCCAGCAGCCAAGATGCGGGGTGGGACTATGGCTACACCTTC.

The chain combines TRBV9 with TRBJ2-7, with 9 bases matching TRBD1. The CDR3 length is 18 residues. The germline V gene has CDR1 SGDLS and CDR2 YYNGEE. The V gene end was trimmed by 0 bases and the J gene end by 3 bases; junction bases not matched to a gene: 13. The CDR3 sequence is CASSVACRDRARNYEQYF. In DNA form, the CDR3 reads TGTGCCAGCAGCGTAGCGTGCCGGGACAGGGCGAGGAACTACGAGCAGTACTTC.

V usage is TRBV7-6 and J usage is TRBJ1-1; D is unclear. Germline CDR1 reads SGHVS; CDR2 reads FNYEAQ. The CDR3 is 13 amino acids. Trimming took 5 bases from V and 4 from J, leaving 11 bases between them. DNA of the CDR3: TGTGCCAGCAGCCCGGGGTTGTCCACTGAAGCTTTCTTT. This codes for CASSPGLSTEAFF.

The sample holds one count of this clone. The chain joins TRBV4-1 to TRBJ1-5, with 8 positions matching TRBD1. Germline lookup yields CDR1 MGHRA and CDR2 YSYEKL. V shed 4 bases and J 2 bases; nucleotides not matched to a gene: 4. The CDR3 is made up of 15 amino acids. In DNA form, the CDR3 reads TGCGCCAGCAGCCCAGGACAGGGAGGCAATCAGCCCCAGCATTTT. As protein: CASSPGQGGNQPQHF.

The rearrangement joins TRBV6-2 or TRBV6-3 to TRBJ1-5, with 9 bases fitting TRBD1. This CDR3 has 17 amino acids. Per germline, CDR1 MNHEY and CDR2 SVGEGT. Trimming at V came to 5 bases and at J to 4 bases, leaving 12 bases not matched to a gene. As DNA, the CDR3 is TGTGCCAGCAGTGGGGAAAGGGACAGGGTGAGAAATCAGCCCCAGCATTTT. This codes for CASSGERDRVRNQPQHF.

The chain carries TRBV19 and TRBJ1-4; 9 bases agree with TRBD1. CDR3 length: 17 residues. V lost 6 bases, J lost 7 bases, and 15 bases stayed unmatched. Germline V lookup: CDR1 LNHDA, CDR2 SQIVND (reference sequence). CDR3 bases: TGTGCCAGTAGGACCGGGACAGGGAAGAAGATTGGTGAAAAACTGTTTTTT. It codes for CASRTGTGKKIGEKLFF.

This clone was counted a single time. The rearrangement links TRBV5-4 to TRBJ2-7, with a tentative D call TRBD2 (5 bases). V lost 3 bases to trimming and J lost 5 bases, with 9 bases between them. This CDR3 contains 12 residues. Germline V CDR1 and CDR2: SGHNT, YYREEE (reference sequence). In nucleotides, the CDR3 is TGTGCCAGCAGCTCCCGGCGGGACGAGCAGTACTTC. This encodes CASSSRRDEQYF.

The chain uses TRBV4-3 and TRBJ2-7; possibly TRBD1 for D (7 bases). Germline V gene lookup returns CDR1 LGHNA and CDR2 YSLEER. The CDR3 extends over 15 amino acids. V was clipped by 1 base and J by 2 bases, with 12 bases between them. The CDR3 region is CASSQVAGQTYEQYF. CDR3 nucleotide sequence: TGCGCCAGCAGCCAAGTCGCGGGACAGACCTACGAGCAGTACTTC.

The chain has TRBV5-4 and TRBJ2-1; D might be TRBD1 (5 bases). V gave up 5 bases and J gave up 5 bases, with 14 bases separating them. The CDR3 runs 14 residues. Germline loops: CDR1 SGHNT, CDR2 YYREEE (reference sequence). Here the CDR3 DNA reads TGTGCCAGCAGGGAAGGAACGGACAACAATGAGCAGTTCTTC. Its protein product is CASREGTDNNEQFF.

This clone was seen just once. The rearrangement uses TRBV12-3 or TRBV12-4 and TRBJ1-1; perhaps TRBD1 as D (5 bases). The CDR3 spans 12 residues. Between the trimmed V and J ends, which lost 5 bases and 10 bases, there was a span of 14 bases. The CDR3 here is CASSTGTFGAFF. The CDR3 bases are TGTGCCAGCAGTACAGGCACCTTCGGAGCTTTCTTT.